This TCR beta chain emerged from a study of blood T cell repertoires in COVID-19. Study details: T cells, B-cell-depleted T cells, or PBMCs provided the cDNA or gDNA that served as material.

TCRdb's copy holds only in-frame clones and misses some; the assay was immunoSEQ multiplex PCR. This table holds around 300,000 clones, under 90% found once. The CDR3 consists of 16 residues. Trimming shortened V by 7 bases and J by 1 base, and 19 bases separated the two germline ends. The V gene's germline CDR1 is SEHNR and CDR2 FQNEAQ (reference sequence). Sequencing was done on a sample of PBMCs or T cells enriched from blood (not recorded which). The sequence was collected from a woman aged 40 to 55 who had recovered from COVID-19. The gene calls are TRBV7-9 and TRBJ1-1; no firm D call. The CDR3 DNA sequence: TGTGCCAGCACATCCCCTGGGCTCGGGGAGAACACTGAAGCTTTCTTT. Its protein product is CASTSPGLGENTEAFF. The variable domain in full, completed from reference TRBV7-9 and TRBJ1-1, reads DTGVSQNPRHKITKRGQNVTFRCDPISEHNRLYWYRQTLGQGPEFLTYFQNEAQLEKSRLLSDRFSAERPKGSFSTLEIQRTEQGDSAMYLCASTSPGLGENTEAFFGQGTRLTVV.